Below are 12 T cell receptor beta chains sequenced from a single sample in a study of beta chain features in type 1 diabetes. Expressed TCRB transcripts were sequenced after all isolated RNA was converted to cDNA. Produced via immunoSEQ multiplex PCR; TCRdb's table is partial and in-frame only. The data contain more than 85,000 clones, roughly 43% of them singletons. Sequences were obtained from stem cell memory CD4+ T cells from blood. The receptor set was obtained from a woman under 30 in good health.

The V and J genes are TRBV6-5 and TRBJ2-5; TRBD1 aligns across 8 bases. Germline CDR1 reads MNHEY; CDR2 reads SVGAGI. This CDR3 comprises 15 residues. After removal of 4 bases from V and 6 bases from J, the junction contained 10 bases not matched to a gene. CDR3 region: CASSSNQGASKTQYF. The CDR3 DNA reads as TGTGCCAGCAGTTCAAACCAGGGGGCGAGTAAGACCCAGTACTTC.

The chain joins TRBV27 to TRBJ2-6; 7 bases fit TRBD1. The CDR3 covers 15 residues. CDR1 and CDR2 from the germline V gene are MNHEY and SMNVEV (reference sequence). V was pared by 5 bases and J by 2 bases, with 3 bases of the junction left unmatched. Written as DNA, the CDR3 is TGTGCCAGCAGTGACAGGGCGGCTGGGGCCAACGTCCTGACTTTC. Translated, it gives CASSDRAAGANVLTF.

J is TRBJ1-2 and V is TRBV18; tentatively, D is TRBD1 (5 bases). Germline V gene sequence: CDR1 KGHSH, CDR2 LQKENI. The germline V and J ends were trimmed by 2 bases and 2 bases, with 9 bases remaining between them. The CDR3 length is 14 residues. The CDR3 DNA is TGTGCCAGCTCACCAGGACGACAGAACTATGGCTACACCTTC. Protein: CASSPGRQNYGYTF. The full variable domain, completed using reference TRBV18 and TRBJ1-2, is NAGVMQNPRHLVRRRGQEARLRCSPMKGHSHVYWYRQLPEEGLKFMVYLQKENIIDESGMPKERFSAEFPKEGPSILRIQQVVRGDSAAYFCASSPGRQNYGYTFGSGTRLTVV.

This chain connects TRBV10-3 to TRBJ2-7; D perhaps matches TRBD1 (6 bases). Germline V CDR1 and CDR2: ENHRY, SYGVKD. CDR3 length equals 12 residues. V was cut by 6 bases and J by 1 base, with 7 bases left in between. The CDR3 coding sequence is TGTGCCATCAGGGACAGTTCCTACGAGCAGTACTTC. This gives the protein CAIRDSSYEQYF.

V and J are TRBV28 and TRBJ2-5; the D gene is possibly TRBD2 (6 bases). CDR1 is MDHEN and CDR2 is SYDVKM in the germline V gene. CDR3 length equals 14 residues. The V end was cut by 6 bases, the J end by 5 bases, with 16 bases between. CDR3 sequence: CASSKGGPMETQYF. CDR3 sequence (DNA): TGTGCCAGCAGCAAAGGAGGGCCGATGGAGACCCAGTACTTC.

This clone was seen only a few times. This sequence joins TRBV29-1 and TRBJ2-3; TRBD2 is a possible D gene (6 bases). There are 15 residues in the CDR3. The germline CDR1 and CDR2 sequences are SQVTM and ANQGSEA. V was shortened by 6 bases and J by 5 bases, with 21 bases between the two germline ends. CDR3 protein: CSVPRGSGVLDTQYF. The CDR3 DNA follows: TGCAGCGTCCCCCGGGGGTCGGGAGTTCTAGATACGCAGTATTTT.

The rearrangement uses TRBV23-1 and TRBJ2-7; tentative D call: TRBD1 (7 bases). TRBV23-1 counts as an open reading frame of uncertain function. This CDR3 is 17 amino acids long. With 3 bases removed from V and 5 bases from J, the gap between germline ends came to 23 bases. CDR3: CASSHRCGTEVRDEQYF. DNA of the CDR3: TGCGCCAGCAGTCACCGGTGCGGGACAGAAGTTCGGGACGAGCAGTACTTC.

V usage is TRBV7-9 and J usage is TRBJ1-4; maybe TRBD1 (5 bases). Germline-derived CDR1 and CDR2 are SEHNR and FQNEAQ (reference sequence). Trimming pared 5 bases from V and 5 bases from J, leaving 21 bases between. This CDR3 is built from 17 residues. CDR3 bases: TGTGCCAGCAGCCCCGGACGACTACTACGGGGGAATGAAAAACTGTTTTTT. Translation gives CASSPGRLLRGNEKLFF.

The chain recombines TRBV5-1 with TRBJ1-2; 9 positions match TRBD1. CDR1 SGHRS and CDR2 YFSETQ come from the germline V gene. The ends lost 4 bases at V and 7 bases at J; junction bases unmatched: 11. The CDR3 totals 15 residues. The CDR3 DNA follows: TGCGCCAGCAGCCAGAGGCCGGGACAGGGACTTGGCTACACCTTC. Its translation is CASSQRPGQGLGYTF.

The rearrangement joins TRBV7-2 to TRBJ2-1; the D gene is possibly TRBD1 (6 bases). From germline, CDR1 is SGHTA and CDR2 FQGNSA. This CDR3 comprises 13 residues. V lost 2 bases and J 5 bases, leaving 7 bases between the germline ends. CDR3 nucleotides: TGTGCCAGCAGCTTACCAGGGGACAATGAGCAGTTCTTC. This translates into CASSLPGDNEQFF.

The chain employs TRBV19 and TRBJ2-6; 8 bases map to TRBD1. CDR3 size: 17 residues. The trim removed 5 bases at V and 0 bases at J, leaving 6 bases unmatched. The V gene's germline CDR1 is LNHDA and CDR2 SQIVND (reference sequence). CDR3 sequence reads: CASSQTGVPSGANVLTF. CDR3 DNA: TGTGCCAGTAGTCAGACAGGGGTCCCCTCTGGGGCCAACGTCCTGACTTTC. The whole variable domain, filled in from reference TRBV19 and TRBJ2-6, reads DGGITQSPKYLFRKEGQNVTLSCEQNLNHDAMYWYRQDPGQGLRLIYYSQIVNDFQKGDIAEGYSVSREKKESFPLTVTSAQKNPTAFYLCASSQTGVPSGANVLTFGAGSRLTVL.

The chain employs TRBV6-1 and TRBJ2-1; 10 nucleotides agree with TRBD1. This CDR3 region has 15 residues. Germline V gene data show CDR1 as MNHNS and CDR2 as SASEGT. V lost 4 bases, J lost 3 bases, and 3 bases stayed unmatched. Here the CDR3 reads CASSAGTGDYNEQFF. The CDR3 DNA reads TGTGCCAGCAGTGCCGGGACAGGGGACTACAATGAGCAGTTCTTC.